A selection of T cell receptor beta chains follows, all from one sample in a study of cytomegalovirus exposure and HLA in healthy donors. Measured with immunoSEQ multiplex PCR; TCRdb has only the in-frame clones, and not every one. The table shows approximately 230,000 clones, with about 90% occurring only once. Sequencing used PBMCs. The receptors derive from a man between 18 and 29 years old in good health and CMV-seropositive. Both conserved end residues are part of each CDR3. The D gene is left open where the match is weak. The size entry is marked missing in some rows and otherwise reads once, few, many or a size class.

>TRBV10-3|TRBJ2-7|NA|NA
CAIRSGTEGYEQYF
TGTGCCATCAGGTCCGGGACGGAGGGCTACGAGCAGTACTTC
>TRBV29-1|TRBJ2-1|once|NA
CSVDTGGNEQFF
TGCAGCGTTGATACTGGTGGCAATGAGCAGTTCTTC
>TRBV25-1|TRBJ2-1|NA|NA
CASSESGTRWYNEQFF
TGTGCCAGCAGTGAATCCGGGACCCGGTGGTACAATGAGCAGTTCTTC
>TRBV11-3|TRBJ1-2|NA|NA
CASRRGGGEGGYTF
TGTGCCAGCAGGCGAGGAGGAGGGGAAGGTGGCTACACCTTC
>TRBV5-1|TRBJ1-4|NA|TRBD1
CASTTGTGKEKLFF
TGCGCCAGCACAACCGGGACAGGAAAGGAAAAACTGTTTTTT
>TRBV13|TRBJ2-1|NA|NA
CASSWGQNNEQFF
TGTGCCAGCAGCTGGGGACAAAACAATGAGCAGTTCTTC
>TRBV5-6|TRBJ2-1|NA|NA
CASRIRGRGNNEQFF
TGTGCCAGCCGAATACGTGGGAGGGGGAACAATGAGCAGTTCTTC
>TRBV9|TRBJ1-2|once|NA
CASSVPPRDYGYTF
TGTGCCAGCAGCGTACCACCTAGGGACTATGGCTACACCTTC
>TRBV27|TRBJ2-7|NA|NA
CASSWSQAYEQYF
TGTGCCAGCAGTTGGTCACAGGCCTACGAGCAGTACTTC
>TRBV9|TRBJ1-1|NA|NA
CASSGSQGGVDTEAFF
TGTGCCAGCAGCGGGAGCCAGGGAGGGGTGGACACTGAAGCTTTCTTT
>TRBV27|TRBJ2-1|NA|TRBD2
CASRWGGASYNEQFF
TGTGCCAGCAGGTGGGGGGGAGCCTCCTACAATGAGCAGTTCTTC
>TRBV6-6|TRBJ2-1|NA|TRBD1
CASSRDRVWNEQFF
TGTGCCAGCAGTAGGGACAGGGTCTGGAATGAGCAGTTCTTC
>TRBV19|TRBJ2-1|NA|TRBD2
CASSMGTRGRANEQFF
TGTGCCAGTAGTATGGGTACGCGCGGGAGGGCCAATGAGCAGTTCTTC
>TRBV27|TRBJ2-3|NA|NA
CASKRGSGTDTQYF
TGTGCCAGCAAACGGGGGAGTGGGACAGATACGCAGTATTTT
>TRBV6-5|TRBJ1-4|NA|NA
CASSYSRGIGKLFF
TGTGCCAGCAGTTACTCCAGGGGTATTGGAAAACTGTTTTTT
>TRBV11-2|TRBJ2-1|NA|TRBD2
CASSFAGTSVSEQFF
TGTGCCAGCAGCTTTGCCGGGACTAGCGTAAGTGAGCAGTTCTTC
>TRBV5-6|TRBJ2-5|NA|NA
CASSLAPTGIQETQYF
TGTGCCAGCAGCTTGGCTCCAACGGGAATTCAAGAGACCCAGTACTTC
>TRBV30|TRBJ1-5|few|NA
CAWGGNRYSNQPQHF
TGTGCCTGGGGAGGAAATAGATATAGCAATCAGCCCCAGCATTTT
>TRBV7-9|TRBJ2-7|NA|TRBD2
CASSFSSGGSSYEQYF
TGTGCCAGCAGCTTCTCCAGCGGGGGGAGCTCCTACGAGCAGTACTTC
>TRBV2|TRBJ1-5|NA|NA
CASGVQASNVRDGQPQHF
TGTGCCAGCGGGGTCCAAGCGTCGAACGTCAGGGACGGTCAGCCCCAGCATTTT
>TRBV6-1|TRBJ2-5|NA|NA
CASSVPSQPKKETQYF
TGTGCCAGCAGTGTACCGTCCCAACCGAAGAAGGAGACCCAGTACTTC
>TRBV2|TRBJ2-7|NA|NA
CASSEARYEQYF
TGTGCCAGCAGTGAAGCGAGGTACGAGCAGTACTTC
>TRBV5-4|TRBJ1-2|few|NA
CASRPDRNYGYTF
TGTGCCAGCAGACCAGACAGGAACTATGGCTACACCTTC
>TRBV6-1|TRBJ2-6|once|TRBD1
CASEPGQGANVLTF
TGTGCCAGTGAGCCGGGACAGGGGGCCAACGTCCTGACTTTC
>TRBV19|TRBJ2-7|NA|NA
CASSLDGGYEQYF
TGTGCCAGTAGTCTAGACGGGGGATACGAGCAGTACTTC
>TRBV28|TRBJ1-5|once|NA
CASSFPDRYSNQPQHF
TGTGCCAGCAGTTTTCCCGACCGATATAGCAATCAGCCCCAGCATTTT
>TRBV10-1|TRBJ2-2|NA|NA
CASGASYTGELFF
TGCGCCAGCGGCGCCAGCTATACCGGGGAGCTGTTTTTT
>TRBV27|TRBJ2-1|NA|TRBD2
CASRNREGWDNEQFF
TGTGCCAGCAGGAATAGGGAGGGGTGGGACAATGAGCAGTTCTTC
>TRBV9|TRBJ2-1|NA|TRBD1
CASSGDSNEQFF
TGTGCCAGCAGTGGGGACAGCAATGAGCAGTTCTTC
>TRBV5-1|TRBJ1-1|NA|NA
CASSLAHREYTEAFF
TGCGCCAGCAGCTTGGCTCACAGGGAGTACACTGAAGCTTTCTTT
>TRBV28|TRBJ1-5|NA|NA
CASSFLGPGVGGNQPQHF
TGTGCCAGCAGTTTCCTTGGCCCAGGGGTGGGTGGCAATCAGCCCCAGCATTTT
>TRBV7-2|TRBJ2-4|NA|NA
CASSSGPSRGAKNIQYF
TGTGCCAGCAGCTCAGGGCCATCACGGGGAGCCAAAAACATTCAGTACTTC
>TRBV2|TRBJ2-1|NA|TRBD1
CASRKQGASYNEQFF
TGTGCCAGCAGGAAACAGGGGGCCTCCTACAATGAGCAGTTCTTC
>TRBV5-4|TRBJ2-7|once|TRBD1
CASSGSRDRGYYEQYF
TGTGCCAGCAGCGGAAGCCGGGACAGGGGGTACTACGAGCAGTACTTC
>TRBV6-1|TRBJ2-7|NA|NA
CASSEGGLAYEQYF
TGTGCCAGCAGTGAGGGGGGACTTGCCTACGAGCAGTACTTC
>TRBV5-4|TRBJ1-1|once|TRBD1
CASSQGAENTEAFF
TGTGCCAGCAGCCAGGGGGCCGAGAACACTGAAGCTTTCTTT
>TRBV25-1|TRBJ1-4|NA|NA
CASSHGAGWRANEKLFF
TGTGCCAGCAGTCACGGCGCAGGGTGGAGGGCTAATGAAAAACTGTTTTTT
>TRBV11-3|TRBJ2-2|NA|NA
CASSGRSTGELFF
TGTGCCAGCAGCGGACGGTCCACCGGGGAGCTGTTTTTT
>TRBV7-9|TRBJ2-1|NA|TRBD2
CASSSGTSGRYSEQFF
TGTGCCAGCAGCTCCGGGACTAGCGGGAGGTATAGTGAGCAGTTCTTC
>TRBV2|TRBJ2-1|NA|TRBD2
CASSGGSGRTYNEQFF
TGTGCCAGCAGTGGGGGTAGCGGGAGGACCTACAATGAGCAGTTCTTC
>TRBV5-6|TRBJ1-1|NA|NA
CASSLKGGTEAFF
TGTGCCAGCAGCTTGAAAGGGGGCACTGAAGCTTTCTTT
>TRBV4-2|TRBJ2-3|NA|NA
CASSQDYAANTDTQYF
TGTGCCAGCAGCCAAGATTATGCCGCAAACACAGATACGCAGTATTTT
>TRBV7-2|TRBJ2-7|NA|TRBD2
CASSQAGGSSYEQYF
TGTGCCAGCAGTCAAGCGGGAGGGAGCTCCTACGAGCAGTACTTC
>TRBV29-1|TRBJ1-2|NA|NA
CSDQTQTYGYTF
TGCAGCGATCAGACACAGACGTATGGCTACACCTTC
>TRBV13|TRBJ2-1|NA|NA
CASSSALEAVGQFF
TGTGCCAGCAGCTCCGCCCTGGAGGCCGTGGGGCAGTTCTTC
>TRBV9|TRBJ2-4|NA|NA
CASSGGSLNIQYF
TGTGCCAGCAGCGGAGGTAGCTTAAACATTCAGTACTTC
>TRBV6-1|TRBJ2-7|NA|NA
CAGAGQSYEQYF
TGTGCCGGAGCGGGACAGAGCTACGAGCAGTACTTC